The clone carrying this T cell receptor (beta chain) appeared once. What it binds is not known. The data were taken from a study of T cell responses to AZD1222 COVID-19 vaccine. Study details: Second-dose groups at about 4 or about 12 weeks were pooled.

General study points: An increase in Spike-specific TCR breadth and depth was observed after two AZD1222 doses.

Sequencing used immunoSEQ multiplex PCR; TCRdb keeps in-frame clones, though not all of them. Here the sample spans tens of thousands of clones, just over 85% being singletons. Per germline, CDR1 GTSNPN and CDR2 SVGIG (reference sequence). The trim removed 2 bases at V and 9 bases at J, leaving 11 bases unmatched. CDR3 length: 14 residues. The material sequenced was peripheral blood, taken on day 0 of AZD1222 vaccination. J is TRBJ1-1 and V is TRBV30; 8 bases agree with TRBD1. This TCR was recovered from an adult in good health. DNA of the CDR3: TGTGCCTGGAGTCCGGGCAGGGGGCTCGTACAAGCTTTCTTT. It encodes CAWSPGRGLVQAFF.